The clone carrying this T cell receptor beta chain qualifies as medium-sized. Antigen unknown. Noted treatment: approximately 9-day PBMC culture with coronavirus spike peptide pools or control peptides (ViraFEST assay). The Oncomine TCR Beta short-read assay sequenced DNA from cultured CD4+ T cells. Via MiXCR, TCRdb re-called the PCR reads, giving one row per CDR3 protein. The profile covers around 3,800 distinct CDR3 sequences, with 17% appearing a single time and 15% to 20% taken by the ten largest. In germline, CDR1 is SGHRS, CDR2 YFSETQ. The CDR3 has 14 amino acids. Trimming stripped 4 bases from V and 4 bases from J, with 12 bases between. The data were obtained in a study of vaccination and CD4 T cells after COVID-19.

The specimen sequenced was CD4+ T cells from blood, cultured in vitro. The source is a human donor who had recovered from COVID-19. The chain uses TRBV5-1 and TRBJ1-5; TRBD1 is a possible D gene (6 bases). The CDR3, as DNA: TGCGCCAGCAGCCCGGGACATCAAAATCAGCCCCAGCATTTT. Translating gives CASSPGHQNQPQHF. The full variable domain, completed using reference TRBV5-1 and TRBJ1-5, is KAGVTQTPRYLIKTRGQQVTLSCSPISGHRSVSWYQQTPGQGLQFLFEYFSETQRNKGNFPGRFSGRQFSNSRSEMNVSTLELGDSALYLCASSPGHQNQPQHFGDGTRLSIL.